This entry lists 7 T cell receptor beta chains sequenced from one sample in a study of shared clonotypes between healthy human individuals. Naivety among CD8 cells was defined by CD45RO negativity and positive CCR7 selection, thereby excluding terminally differentiated effector memory CD45RA+ cells. Libraries were prepared by immunoSEQ multiplex PCR; TCRdb keeps only in-frame clonotypes and omits some of them. The data show millions of clones, with approximately 95% seen just once and more than 0.95% held by the top ten. Sequencing was done on a sample of naive CD8+ T cells sorted from blood. The origin of the receptors is a man younger than 35 in good health.

Regarding this clone: The sample has other DNA sequences that encode this CDR3 too. The V call is TRBV5-6, the J call TRBJ2-3, with D uncertain. V lost 0 bases, J lost 5 bases, and 4 bases lay in between. The germline V gene has CDR1 SGHDT and CDR2 YYEEEE. CDR3 length: 12 residues. CDR3 bases: TGTGCCAGCAGCTTGGGTGGAGATACGCAGTATTTT. It yields the protein CASSLGGDTQYF.

V and J are TRBV14 and TRBJ2-7; D gene ambiguous. V shed 0 bases and J shed 13 bases, with 13 bases lying between them. Germline-derived CDR1 and CDR2 are SGHDN and FVKESK. The CDR3 length is 12 residues. CDR3 amino acids: CASSQDSNSGYF. The CDR3 bases are TGTGCCAGCAGCCAAGATAGCAATTCAGGCTACTTC.

A note on this clone: The junction does not match germline at one end; this may be a read error. The chain is built from TRBV28 and TRBJ2-7; 10 bases map to TRBD1. CDR1 and CDR2 (germline): MDHEN, SYDVKM. The CDR3 has 15 amino acids. The CDR3 sequence is CAGSQGQGISYEQYF. DNA for the CDR3: TGTGCCGGCAGCCAGGGACAGGGGATTTCCTACGAGCAGTACTTC. The entire variable domain, with the rest obtained from reference TRBV28 and TRBJ2-7, is as follows: DVKVTQSSRYLVKRTGEKVFLECVQDMDHENMFWYRQDPGLGLRLIYFSYDVKMKEKGDIPEGYSVSREKKERFSLILESASTNQTSMYLCAGSQGQGISYEQYFGPGTRLTVT.

The V call is TRBV2, the J call TRBJ1-2, with 8 bases matching TRBD1. Germline values: CDR1 SNHLY, CDR2 FYNNEI. The trim removed 7 bases at V and 9 bases at J, leaving 25 bases unmatched. This CDR3 is built from 18 residues. The CDR3 region is CASTDGGGQDLLGSSYTF. The CDR3 region has the DNA TGTGCCAGCACCGACGGAGGGGGACAGGACCTCCTGGGGTCAAGCTACACCTTC.

This chain uses TRBV2 with TRBJ2-5, with D unresolved. The CDR3 is made up of 14 amino acids. Trimming shortened V by 1 base and J by 0 bases, and 6 bases separated the two germline ends. Germline CDR1 and CDR2: SNHLY and FYNNEI. The CDR3 spells CASSEGNNQETQYF. DNA for the CDR3: TGTGCCAGCAGTGAAGGGAATAACCAAGAGACCCAGTACTTC.

This chain joins TRBV4-3 and TRBJ2-5, with D possibly TRBD2 on 6 matching bases. This CDR3 is built from 17 residues. From germline, CDR1 is LGHNA and CDR2 YSLEER. V lost 2 bases, J lost 4 bases, and 20 bases lay in between. The chain's CDR3 is CASSQSASDPLIETQYF. The CDR3 DNA reads TGCGCCAGCAGCCAATCGGCTAGCGACCCCCTGATAGAGACCCAGTACTTC.

Comments on this clone: No conserved phenylalanine or tryptophan ends this CDR3, so it is likely a read error. The gene calls are TRBV28 and TRBJ2-4; no reliable D call. The CDR3 loop spans 14 amino acids. Germline CDR1 is MDHEN and CDR2 is SYDVKM. The ends were cut back, 1 base at V and 4 bases at J, with 8 bases in the middle. The CDR3 sequence is CASSLYVGKNIQYS. CDR3 DNA sequence: TGTGCCAGCAGTTTATATGTCGGGAAAAACATTCAGTACTCC.